The clone carrying this T cell receptor beta chain turned up a few times. CDR3 length: 11 amino acids. CDR1 and CDR2 from the germline V gene are SGHTA and FQGNSA. V lost 4 bases and J lost 9; bases outside the gene matches: 2. The record originates from a study of blood T cell repertoires in COVID-19. On the study more broadly: Specimens from acute and convalescent COVID-19 originated in the United States, Italy and Spain. From T cells, B-cell-depleted T cells, or PBMCs came the material, which was cDNA or gDNA.

Patients from Seattle were sampled longitudinally, starting during active infection. TCRdb's copy holds only in-frame clones and misses some; the assay was immunoSEQ multiplex PCR. The profile shows some 100,000 clones, approximately 74% of them singletons. Sample: peripheral blood. The gene calls are TRBV7-2 and TRBJ2-7; 8 positions match TRBD1. The origin of this receptor is a man in his 70s with COVID-19, enrolled during active disease. The CDR3 sequence is CASSSTGAQYF. DNA of the CDR3: TGTGCCAGCAGCTCGACAGGGGCGCAGTACTTC.